The rows below give T cell receptor beta chains drawn from one sample of a study of T cell responses to AZD1222 COVID-19 vaccine. This table comes from immunoSEQ multiplex PCR, and its TCRdb copy is limited to in-frame clones, with some not included. This table holds under 95,000 clones, roughly 90% found once. This specimen consisted of peripheral blood, obtained on day 0 of AZD1222 vaccination. The source of these receptors is an adult in good health. Both conserved end residues are part of each CDR3. D genes are given only for firm matches. Only some rows state a clone size, as once, few, many or a class for expanded clones.

v_call	d_call	clone_size	j_call	cdr3_nt	cdr3_aa
TRBV12-3/TRBV12-4	.	few	TRBJ1-6	TGTGCCAGCAGCAAACTAAATTCACCCCTCCACTTT	CASSKLNSPLHF
TRBV15	.	few	TRBJ2-7	TGTGCCACCAGCCTCATGTTGGGGGGGCGGGACGAGCAGTACTTC	CATSLMLGGRDEQYF
TRBV28	TRBD1	.	TRBJ2-7	TGTGCCAGCAGTTTATCGGGGACAGGGATCGAGCAGTACTTC	CASSLSGTGIEQYF
TRBV6-5	.	.	TRBJ1-1	TGTGCCAGCAGTTCGGGGACGGAGAACACTGAAGCTTTCTTT	CASSSGTENTEAFF
TRBV4-1	TRBD2	once	TRBJ2-7	TGCGCCAGCAGCCAAGAGTTCGGACTAGCGGGAGTTCCCCGCTCCTACGAGCAGTACTTC	CASSQEFGLAGVPRSYEQYF
TRBV4-2	TRBD1	.	TRBJ1-5	TGTGCCAGCAGTATGAGGACAGGGGACCAGCCCCAGCATTTT	CASSMRTGDQPQHF
TRBV6-5	.	.	TRBJ2-3	TGTGCCAGCAGTTACTGGAAGGATACGCAGTATTTT	CASSYWKDTQYF
TRBV29-1	.	.	TRBJ2-7	TGCAGCGTTGAAGTCATCAGCGGCAGATACGAGCAGTACTTC	CSVEVISGRYEQYF
TRBV2	.	few	TRBJ2-7	TGTGCCAGCAGTATCTTACAGATCTACGAGCAGTACTTC	CASSILQIYEQYF
TRBV21-1	.	.	TRBJ1-1	TGTGCCGTTGTGTCTAATACTGAAGCTTTCTTT	CAVVSNTEAFF
TRBV7-2	.	.	TRBJ1-5	TGTGCCAGCAGCTTAGGAGGGGGGACTCAGCCCCAGCATTTT	CASSLGGGTQPQHF
TRBV7-9	TRBD1	.	TRBJ1-3	TGTGCCAGCAGCTTACGACTAACCGGGACAGGGACTGGAAACACCATATATTTT	CASSLRLTGTGTGNTIYF
TRBV5-1	.	.	TRBJ1-3	TGCGCCAGCAGCTTGGCAGTAGGTGGCTCAAACTCTGGAAACACCATATATTTT	CASSLAVGGSNSGNTIYF
TRBV5-5	.	once	TRBJ2-2	TGTGCCAGCAGCCTGAAGGAAATTGCGGCAGGAAGAAACACCGGGGAGCTGTTTTTT	CASSLKEIAAGRNTGELFF
TRBV10-1	TRBD2	.	TRBJ2-3	TGCGCCAGCAGCGCCCAATCGGGACTAGCGGGAGCAAAGCGGAGCACAGATACGCAGTATTTT	CASSAQSGLAGAKRSTDTQYF
TRBV13	TRBD2	.	TRBJ2-7	TGTGCCAGCTGCCCAGCGGGGGACTACGAGCAGTACTTC	CASCPAGDYEQYF
TRBV7-9	.	.	TRBJ1-2	TGTGCCAGCAGCTTAGAAGCAGGGGCGTATGGCTACACCTTC	CASSLEAGAYGYTF
TRBV30	.	.	TRBJ2-6	TGTGCCGAAGACAACTCTGGGGCCAACGTCCTGACTTTC	CAEDNSGANVLTF
TRBV9	.	.	TRBJ2-2	TGTGCCAGCAGCGTAGTAGCGTCACCCACCGGGGAGCTGTTTTTT	CASSVVASPTGELFF
TRBV11-2	.	.	TRBJ1-5	TGTGCCAGCAGCTTAGCTTCCCAGGCGTCTAGCAATCAGCCCCAGCATTTT	CASSLASQASSNQPQHF
TRBV7-9	.	.	TRBJ1-3	TGTGCCAGCAGCCCACCTGGAAACACCATATATTTT	CASSPPGNTIYF
TRBV12-3/TRBV12-4	.	once	TRBJ2-7	TGTGCCAGCAGTTTGGGGCCACCCTACGAGCAGTACTTC	CASSLGPPYEQYF
TRBV14	TRBD2	.	TRBJ2-2	TGTGCCAGCAGCCAACTAGCGGGATTTAACACCGGGGAGCTGTTTTTT	CASSQLAGFNTGELFF
TRBV12-5	.	.	TRBJ1-4	TGTGCTAGTGGTTTGTGGCCGGCCTCCGATGAAAAACTGTTTTTT	CASGLWPASDEKLFF
TRBV7-6	TRBD1	.	TRBJ1-2	TGTGCCAGCAGCTTAGCGACAGGGAATGGCTACACCTTC	CASSLATGNGYTF
TRBV6-4	TRBD2	.	TRBJ2-1	TGTGCCAGCAGTGCAGCGGGAGAGAACAATGAGCAGTTCTTC	CASSAAGENNEQFF
TRBV19	.	.	TRBJ2-7	TGTGCCAGTAGTAGAGGGTATGCCTACGAGCAGTACTTC	CASSRGYAYEQYF
TRBV7-3	.	.	TRBJ2-7	TGTGCCAGCAGCTTAACAGCAGGGGGGAACGAGCAGTACTTC	CASSLTAGGNEQYF
TRBV6-5	.	once	TRBJ1-1	TGTGCCAGCAGTTACACGGCCAACACTGAAGCTTTCTTT	CASSYTANTEAFF
TRBV18	.	.	TRBJ2-3	TGTGCCAGCTCGCCTTCGAGGGCGGCCAGCACAGATACGCAGTATTTT	CASSPSRAASTDTQYF
TRBV6-5	.	.	TRBJ1-1	TGTGCCAGCAGTTACTCGGCCGGGAACACTGAAGCTTTCTTT	CASSYSAGNTEAFF
TRBV7-3	.	.	TRBJ1-2	TGTGCCAGCAGCTGGGGTGCTAACTATGGCTACACCTTC	CASSWGANYGYTF
TRBV12-5	.	.	TRBJ2-7	TGTGCTAGTGGTTTGAGTGGGTACTACGAGCAGTACTTC	CASGLSGYYEQYF
TRBV7-6	TRBD1	.	TRBJ2-3	TGTGCCAGCAGCTTGACAGGGTCTAGCACAGATACGCAGTATTTT	CASSLTGSSTDTQYF
TRBV7-8	.	.	TRBJ2-3	TGTGCCAGCAGCTTAGATGGGTTAGCGTTAGATACGCAGTATTTT	CASSLDGLALDTQYF
TRBV9	TRBD2	once	TRBJ2-7	TGTGCCAGCAGCGTAGGGACTAGCGGGAGGGCCCTCGGTGGAGAGCAGTACTTC	CASSVGTSGRALGGEQYF
TRBV11-2	.	once	TRBJ2-2	TGTGCCAGCAGCTTTCGGCCAAGGGGACAGGGCGGGAGGACCGGGGAGCTGTTTTTT	CASSFRPRGQGGRTGELFF
TRBV5-1	.	.	TRBJ2-7	TGCGCCAGCAGCCTGGACGCAGCGAGAGCCGAGCAGTACTTC	CASSLDAARAEQYF
TRBV18	.	.	TRBJ1-4	TGTGCCAGCTCACCACGACCGTTTTCAACTAATGAAAAACTGTTTTTT	CASSPRPFSTNEKLFF
TRBV6-1	.	.	TRBJ2-7	TGTGCCAGCAGTGAAAGGGGGTACAGCTCCTACGAGCAGTACTTC	CASSERGYSSYEQYF
TRBV6-1	.	.	TRBJ1-2	TGTGCCAGCAGTGAAATGGGGCCCAGCGGCTATGGCTACACCTTC	CASSEMGPSGYGYTF
TRBV14	TRBD1	.	TRBJ2-7	TGTGCCAGCAGCCAAGGGGGGACAGAACGTTACGAGCAGTACTTC	CASSQGGTERYEQYF
TRBV4-1	.	once	TRBJ2-1	TGCGCCAGCAGCCAAGATCGCTACCTAGTAGTCGACAGCGGTGAGCAGTTCTTC	CASSQDRYLVVDSGEQFF
TRBV5-1	.	.	TRBJ2-5	TGCGCCAGCAGCTTGGATAGTAGACAGACCCAGTACTTC	CASSLDSRQTQYF
TRBV7-6	.	.	TRBJ1-1	TGTGCCAGCAGACCGCTTGTCCTGAACACTGAAGCTTTCTTT	CASRPLVLNTEAFF
TRBV7-3	TRBD1	.	TRBJ2-7	TGTGCCAGCAGCTTAACCGCCCAGGGGGTTTACGAGCAGTACTTC	CASSLTAQGVYEQYF
TRBV12-3/TRBV12-4	.	.	TRBJ2-5	TGTGCCACCGCCCTGAAGGGGACCCAGTACTTC	CATALKGTQYF
TRBV7-6	TRBD1	.	TRBJ1-4	TGTGCCAGCAGCTTGGGGCAGGGGGGCGAAAAACTGTTTTTT	CASSLGQGGEKLFF
TRBV19	.	.	TRBJ1-2	TGTGCCAGTAGTATAGTGGCGTTCCATGGCTACACCTTC	CASSIVAFHGYTF
TRBV11-1	TRBD2	.	TRBJ2-4	TGTGCCAGCAGCTTAGACCGGGGGGACATTCAGTACTTC	CASSLDRGDIQYF